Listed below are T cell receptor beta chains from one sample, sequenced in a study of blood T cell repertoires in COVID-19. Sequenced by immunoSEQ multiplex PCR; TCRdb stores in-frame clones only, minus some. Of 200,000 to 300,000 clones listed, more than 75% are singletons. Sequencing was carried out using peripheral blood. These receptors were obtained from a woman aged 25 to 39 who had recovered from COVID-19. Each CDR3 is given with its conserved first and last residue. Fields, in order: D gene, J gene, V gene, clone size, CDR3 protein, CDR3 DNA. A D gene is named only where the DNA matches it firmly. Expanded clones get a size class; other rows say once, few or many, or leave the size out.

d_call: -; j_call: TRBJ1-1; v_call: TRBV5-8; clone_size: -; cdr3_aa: CASSLDQTVAEAFF; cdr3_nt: TGTGCCAGCAGCTTGGACCAAACGGTAGCGGAGGCTTTCTTT
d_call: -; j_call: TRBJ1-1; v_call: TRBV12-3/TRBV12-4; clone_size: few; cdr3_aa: CASSLGGFTEAFF; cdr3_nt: TGTGCCAGCAGTTTGGGGGGGTTCACTGAAGCTTTCTTT
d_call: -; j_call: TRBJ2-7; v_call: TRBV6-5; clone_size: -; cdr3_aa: CASTRGETYEQYF; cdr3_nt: TGTGCCAGCACTAGAGGTGAGACCTACGAGCAGTACTTC
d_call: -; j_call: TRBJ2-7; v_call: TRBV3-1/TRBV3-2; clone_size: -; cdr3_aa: CASSQATGSDEQYF; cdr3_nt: TGTGCCAGCAGCCAAGCCACAGGATCCGACGAGCAGTACTTC
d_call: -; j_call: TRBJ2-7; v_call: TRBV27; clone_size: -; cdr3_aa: CASSLWGSSSYEQYF; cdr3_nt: TGTGCCAGCAGTTTATGGGGCAGCTCCTCTTACGAGCAGTACTTC
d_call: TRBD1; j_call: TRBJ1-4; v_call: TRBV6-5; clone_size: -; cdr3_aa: CAISDRVEEKLFF; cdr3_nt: TGTGCCATCTCGGACAGGGTCGAAGAAAAACTGTTTTTT
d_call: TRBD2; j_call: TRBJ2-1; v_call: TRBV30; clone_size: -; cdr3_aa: CAWSGTSGGNYYNEQFF; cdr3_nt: TGTGCCTGGAGCGGGACTAGCGGGGGCAACTATTACAATGAGCAGTTCTTC
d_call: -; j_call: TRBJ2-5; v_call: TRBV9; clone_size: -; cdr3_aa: CASSVGTVLQETQYF; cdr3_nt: TGTGCCAGCAGCGTAGGGACAGTGCTACAAGAGACCCAGTACTTC
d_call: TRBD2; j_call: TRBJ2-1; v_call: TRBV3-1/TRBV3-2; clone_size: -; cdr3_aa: CASSQDASGAKTINEQFF; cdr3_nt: TGTGCCAGCAGCCAAGATGCGAGCGGGGCTAAGACTATCAATGAGCAGTTCTTC
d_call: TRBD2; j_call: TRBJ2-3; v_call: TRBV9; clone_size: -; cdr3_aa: CASSVASGDPSTDTQYF; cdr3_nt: TGTGCCAGCAGCGTGGCTAGCGGGGACCCTAGCACAGATACGCAGTATTTT
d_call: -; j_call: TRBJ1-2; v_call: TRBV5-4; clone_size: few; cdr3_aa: CASSQRTNYGYTF; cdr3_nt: TGTGCCAGCAGCCAGCGAACCAACTATGGCTACACCTTC
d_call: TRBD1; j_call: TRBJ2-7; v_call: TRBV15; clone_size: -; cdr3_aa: CATSRVTGDTEQYF; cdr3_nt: TGTGCCACCAGCAGAGTGACAGGGGACACCGAGCAGTACTTC
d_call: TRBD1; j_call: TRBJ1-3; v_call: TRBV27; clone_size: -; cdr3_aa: CASRPGGSGNTIYF; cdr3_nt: TGTGCCAGCAGACCAGGGGGCTCTGGAAACACCATATATTTT
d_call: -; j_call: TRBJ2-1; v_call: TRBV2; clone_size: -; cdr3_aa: CASRGVQGGEQFF; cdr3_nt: TGTGCCAGCAGGGGTGTTCAGGGGGGTGAGCAGTTCTTC
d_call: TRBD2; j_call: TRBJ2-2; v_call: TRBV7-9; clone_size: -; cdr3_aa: CASSPSLAGGPGTGELFF; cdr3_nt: TGTGCCAGCAGCCCATCCTTAGCGGGGGGGCCGGGAACCGGGGAGCTGTTTTTT
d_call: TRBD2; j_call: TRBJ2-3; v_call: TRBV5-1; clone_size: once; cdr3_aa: CASSLKGLAGGNTDTQYF; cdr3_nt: TGCGCCAGCAGCTTGAAGGGACTAGCGGGGGGAAACACAGATACGCAGTATTTT
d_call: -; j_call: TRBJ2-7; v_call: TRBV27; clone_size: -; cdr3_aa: CASSLGAGYEQYF; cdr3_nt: TGTGCCAGCAGTTTGGGAGCCGGCTACGAGCAGTACTTC
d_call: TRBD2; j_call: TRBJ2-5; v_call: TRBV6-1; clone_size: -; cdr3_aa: CASSEGEGPQAQETQYF; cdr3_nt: TGTGCCAGCAGTGAAGGGGAGGGACCGCAGGCCCAAGAGACCCAGTACTTC
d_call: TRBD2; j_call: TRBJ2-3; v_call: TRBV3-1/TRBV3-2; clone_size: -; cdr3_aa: CASSRTSGGASTDTQYF; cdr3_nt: TGTGCCAGCAGCCGTACTAGCGGGGGGGCTAGCACAGATACGCAGTATTTT
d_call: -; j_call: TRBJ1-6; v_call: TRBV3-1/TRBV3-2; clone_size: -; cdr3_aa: CASSQRVPSPLHF; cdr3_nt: TGTGCCAGCAGCCAAAGAGTCCCTTCACCCCTCCACTTT
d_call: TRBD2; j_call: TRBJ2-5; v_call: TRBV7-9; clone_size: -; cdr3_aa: CASSSGGPERAQYF; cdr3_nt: TGTGCCAGCAGCAGCGGGGGGCCGGAGAGAGCCCAGTACTTC
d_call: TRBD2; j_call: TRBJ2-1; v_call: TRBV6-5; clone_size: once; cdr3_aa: CASRGLAGGNEQFF; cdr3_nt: TGTGCCAGCAGGGGACTAGCGGGGGGCAATGAGCAGTTCTTC
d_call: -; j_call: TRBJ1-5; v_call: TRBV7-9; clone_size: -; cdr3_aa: CASPEGPSNQPQHF; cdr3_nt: TGTGCCAGCCCCGAGGGCCCTAGCAATCAGCCCCAGCATTTT
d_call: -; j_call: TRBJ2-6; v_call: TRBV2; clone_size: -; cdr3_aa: CASSRLETGANVLTF; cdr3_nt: TGTGCCAGCAGTCGTCTAGAAACTGGGGCCAACGTCCTGACTTTC
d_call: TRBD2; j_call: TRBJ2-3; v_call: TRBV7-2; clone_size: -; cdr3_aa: CASSTATSGPDTQYF; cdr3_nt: TGTGCCAGCAGTACCGCGACTAGCGGGCCAGATACGCAGTATTTT
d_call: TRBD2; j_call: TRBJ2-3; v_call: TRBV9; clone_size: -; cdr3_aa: CASSVGTSGGWADTQYF; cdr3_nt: TGTGCCAGCAGCGTAGGCACTAGCGGGGGATGGGCAGATACGCAGTATTTT
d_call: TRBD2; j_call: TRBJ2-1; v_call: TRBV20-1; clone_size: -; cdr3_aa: CSASPAGSSYNEQFF; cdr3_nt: TGCAGTGCTAGTCCAGCGGGGAGCTCCTACAATGAGCAGTTCTTC
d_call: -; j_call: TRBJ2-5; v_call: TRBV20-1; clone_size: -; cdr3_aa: CSASWPGKETQYF; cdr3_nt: TGCAGTGCTAGTTGGCCAGGAAAAGAGACCCAGTACTTC
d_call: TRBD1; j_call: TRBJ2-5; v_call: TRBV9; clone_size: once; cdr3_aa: CASSGRDRGDRETQYF; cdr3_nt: TGTGCCAGCAGCGGCCGGGACAGGGGGGATAGGGAGACCCAGTACTTC
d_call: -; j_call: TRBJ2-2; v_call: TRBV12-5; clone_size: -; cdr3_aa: CASGLSRVMGELFF; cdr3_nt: TGTGCTAGTGGTTTGAGCAGGGTCATGGGGGAGCTGTTTTTT
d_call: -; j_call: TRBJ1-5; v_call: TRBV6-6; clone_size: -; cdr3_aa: CASRGGTVRGPQHF; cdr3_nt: TGTGCCAGCAGGGGCGGGACGGTCCGTGGGCCCCAGCATTTT
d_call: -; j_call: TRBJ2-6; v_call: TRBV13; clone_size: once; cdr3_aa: CASSFQPGLSSGANVLTF; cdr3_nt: TGTGCCAGCAGCTTTCAGCCGGGACTTAGCTCTGGGGCCAACGTCCTGACTTTC
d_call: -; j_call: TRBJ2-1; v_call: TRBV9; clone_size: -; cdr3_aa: CASSVEDSSYNEQFF; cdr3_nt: TGTGCCAGCAGCGTAGAAGACAGCTCCTACAATGAGCAGTTCTTC
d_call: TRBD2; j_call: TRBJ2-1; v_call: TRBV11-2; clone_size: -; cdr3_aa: CASSLGLAGGYNEQFF; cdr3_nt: TGTGCCAGCAGCTTAGGATTAGCGGGGGGGTACAATGAGCAGTTCTTC
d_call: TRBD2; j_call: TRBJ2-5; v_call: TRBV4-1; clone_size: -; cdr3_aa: CASSQEVSGGQETQYF; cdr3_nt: TGCGCCAGCAGCCAAGAAGTTAGCGGGGGACAGGAGACCCAGTACTTC
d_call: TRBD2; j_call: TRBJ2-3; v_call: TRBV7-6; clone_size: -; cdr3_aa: CASSLRLAGVTDTQYF; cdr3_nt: TGTGCCAGCAGCCTCAGACTAGCGGGGGTGACAGATACGCAGTATTTT
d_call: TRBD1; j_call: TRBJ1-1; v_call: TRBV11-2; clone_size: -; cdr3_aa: CASSFSDRGTEAFF; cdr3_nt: TGTGCCAGCAGCTTCTCGGACAGGGGGACTGAAGCTTTCTTT
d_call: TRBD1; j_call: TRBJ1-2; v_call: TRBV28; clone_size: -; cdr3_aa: CASRPSRDREYGYTF; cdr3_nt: TGTGCCAGCAGGCCCTCCCGGGACAGGGAGTATGGCTACACCTTC
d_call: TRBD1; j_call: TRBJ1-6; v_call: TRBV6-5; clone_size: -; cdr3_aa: CASSYGQGGSPLHF; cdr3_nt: TGTGCCAGCAGTTACGGACAGGGCGGTTCACCCCTCCACTTT
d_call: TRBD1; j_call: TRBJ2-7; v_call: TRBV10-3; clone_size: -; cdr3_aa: CAISRDRGDEQYF; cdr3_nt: TGTGCCATCAGCCGGGACAGGGGTGACGAGCAGTACTTC
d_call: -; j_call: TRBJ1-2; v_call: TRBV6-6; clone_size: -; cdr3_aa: CASGHFQGVSNYGYTF; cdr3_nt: TGTGCCAGCGGACACTTTCAAGGGGTTTCTAACTATGGCTACACCTTC
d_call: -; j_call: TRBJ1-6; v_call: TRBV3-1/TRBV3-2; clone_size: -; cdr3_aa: CASSQGAWPGIHMENSPLHF; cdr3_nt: TGTGCCAGCAGCCAAGGTGCGTGGCCAGGGATACACATGGAGAATTCACCCCTCCACTTT
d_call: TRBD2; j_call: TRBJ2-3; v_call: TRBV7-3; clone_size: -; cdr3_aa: CASSSGANTDTQYF; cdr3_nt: TGTGCCAGCAGCAGCGGGGCGAACACAGATACGCAGTATTTT
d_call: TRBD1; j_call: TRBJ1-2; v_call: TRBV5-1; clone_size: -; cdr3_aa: CASSLDSGQGVGYTF; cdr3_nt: TGCGCCAGCAGCTTGGATTCGGGACAGGGGGTAGGCTACACCTTC
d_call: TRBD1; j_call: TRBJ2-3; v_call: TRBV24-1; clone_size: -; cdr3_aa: CATSAGDRGKDTQYF; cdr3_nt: TGTGCCACCAGTGCCGGGGACAGGGGGAAGGATACGCAGTATTTT
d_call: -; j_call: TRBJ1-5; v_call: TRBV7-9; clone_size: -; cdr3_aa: CASSPSGDQPQHF; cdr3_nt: TGTGCCAGCAGTCCTAGCGGTGATCAGCCCCAGCATTTT
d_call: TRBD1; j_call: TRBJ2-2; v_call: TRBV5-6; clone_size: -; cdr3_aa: CASSTGTGKLFF; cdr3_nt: TGTGCCAGCAGCACAGGGACAGGGAAACTGTTTTTT
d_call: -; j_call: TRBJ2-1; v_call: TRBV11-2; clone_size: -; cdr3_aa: CASSSRVGVGNEQFF; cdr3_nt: TGTGCCAGCAGCAGCAGGGTAGGGGTGGGGAATGAGCAGTTCTTC